This T cell receptor beta chain stems from a study of identical twins. Study conclusions and caveats: Twins shared out-of-frame alpha sequences with excess low generation probability.

All donors were healthy, and all were Caucasian. TCRdb recomputed calls from the 5' RACE reads with MiXCR, one row per CDR3 protein. Of 600,000 to 850,000 distinct CDR3 sequences in the sample, roughly 20% are singletons; the top ten hold around 12%. In its sample, this clonotype was seen a few times. The target antigen is unknown. The CDR3 length is 17 residues. Germline CDR1 is SGDLS and CDR2 is YYNGEE. Trimming cost V 3 bases and J 5 bases, with 20 bases left between them. These same data were also listed under a study on T cells expressing NK-cell markers. Per that study: Seven of eight sequenced donors tested HCMV-seropositive; one tested seronegative.

Input material: PBMCs. The sequence was collected from a woman aged 18-29 years in good health. The gene calls are TRBV9 and TRBJ2-2; possibly TRBD2 for D (6 bases). In DNA form, the CDR3 reads TGTGCCAGCAGCGAGGCCTGGGGACTGGTCGGTACCGGGGAGCTGTTTTTT. Translated: CASSEAWGLVGTGELFF. The entire variable domain, with the rest obtained from reference TRBV9 and TRBJ2-2, is as follows: DSGVTQTPKHLITATGQRVTLRCSPRSGDLSVYWYQQSLDQGLQFLIQYYNGEERAKGNILERFSAQQFPDLHSELNLSSLELGDSALYFCASSEAWGLVGTGELFFGEGSRLTVL.